Below, one T cell receptor beta chain is given with its context. The method was immunoSEQ multiplex PCR; TCRdb's version includes in-frame clones alone and lacks a portion of them. The table includes about 28,000 clones, under 95% detected once. This sample stems from a study of T cell changes during pregnancy in multiple sclerosis. Germline-derived CDR1 and CDR2 are WNHNN and SYGVQD (reference sequence). The CDR3 totals 14 residues. J was trimmed by 4 bases and V by 6 bases; bases with no gene match: 6. The sample consisted of peripheral blood, taken in the first trimester of pregnancy. V gene TRBV10-1 combines with J gene TRBJ2-3; TRBD1 agrees at 8 bases. The TCR was taken from a female donor in good health, enrolled as a control in a pregnancy study. This CDR3 reads CASSRTGYPDTQYF. The CDR3 nucleotides read TGCGCCAGCAGCCGGACAGGGTACCCAGATACGCAGTATTTT.